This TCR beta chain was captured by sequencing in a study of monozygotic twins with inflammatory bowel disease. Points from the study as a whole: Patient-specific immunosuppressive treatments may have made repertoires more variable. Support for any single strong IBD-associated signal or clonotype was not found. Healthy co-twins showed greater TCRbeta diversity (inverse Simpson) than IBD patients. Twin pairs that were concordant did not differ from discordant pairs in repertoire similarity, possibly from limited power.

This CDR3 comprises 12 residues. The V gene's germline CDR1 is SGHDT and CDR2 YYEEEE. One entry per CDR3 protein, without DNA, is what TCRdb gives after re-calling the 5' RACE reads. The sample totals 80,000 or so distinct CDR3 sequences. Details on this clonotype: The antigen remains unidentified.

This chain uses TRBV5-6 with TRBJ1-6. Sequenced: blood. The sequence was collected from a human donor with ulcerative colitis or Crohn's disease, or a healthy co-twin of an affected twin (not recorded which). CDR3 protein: CASSPRTSPLHF. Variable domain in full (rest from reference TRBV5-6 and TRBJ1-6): DAGVTQSPTHLIKTRGQQVTLRCSPKSGHDTVSWYQQALGQGPQFIFQYYEEEERQRGNFPDRFSGHQFPNYSSELNVNALLLGDSALYLCASSPRTSPLHFGNGTRLTVT.